The T cell receptor beta chain described here comes from a study of immune evolution from preneoplasia to lung adenocarcinoma. General study points: Clonality was highest in normal lung, lower in later-stage lesions apparently.

The sample holds a few counts of this clone. What it binds is unknown. Between the mid-2010s and the late 2010s, patients underwent resection in Japan or China. Nucleic acids came from premalignant or tumor cells enriched by macro-dissection. Repertoires were generated with immunoSEQ multiplex PCR, while TCRdb's copy carries only in-frame clones and drops some. The sample consists of tens of thousands of clones, 74% of them appearing once. The CDR3 covers 17 residues. CDR1 and CDR2 from the germline V gene are SEHNR and FQNEAQ (reference sequence). Trimming took off 4 bases at V and 1 base at J, with 18 bases between the two ends.

The sequencing input was FFPE invasive lung adenocarcinoma tissue. The clonotype was recovered from a person in their sixties or seventies with lung adenocarcinoma. The rearrangement uses TRBV7-9 and TRBJ2-3, with D unresolved. The CDR3 sequence is CASSSSFFRGGTDTQYF. The DNA of the CDR3 is TGTGCCAGCAGCTCTTCGTTCTTCCGAGGAGGCACAGATACGCAGTATTTT.